Sequencing of this T cell receptor (beta chain) was carried out in a study of T cell responses to AZD1222 COVID-19 vaccine. The study's findings and limits: Most donors were white British, females outnumbered males, and clonal diversity was possibly underestimated. Spike-specific TCR breadth and depth both grew after two AZD1222 doses.

With regard to this clone: Its antigen is unknown.

V shed 6 bases and J 0 bases; nucleotides not matched to a gene: 7. Per germline, CDR1 LNHDA and CDR2 SQIVND (reference sequence). This CDR3 has 16 amino acids. Sequencing used immunoSEQ multiplex PCR; TCRdb keeps in-frame clones, though not all of them. Of roughly 150,000 clones listed, 75% to 90% are singletons. This chain joins TRBV19 and TRBJ1-4, with 7 bases fitting TRBD1. This material consisted of peripheral blood, taken 28 days after the second AZD1222 dose. The clonotype originates from an adult who received the AZD1222 COVID-19 vaccine. The CDR3 sequence: CASREQGGATNEKLFF. In DNA form, the CDR3 reads TGTGCCAGTAGAGAGCAGGGGGGCGCAACTAATGAAAAACTGTTTTTT.